This TCR beta chain comes out of a study of blood T cell repertoires in COVID-19. The CDR3 is made up of 14 amino acids. The V gene's germline CDR1 is MNHEY and CDR2 SVGAGI. V lost 5 bases, J lost 9 bases, and 4 bases stayed unmatched. Profiling relied on immunoSEQ multiplex PCR, and the TCRdb table lists in-frame clones only, not all of them. The sample shows under 300,000 clones, about 84% of them seen only once. This sequence was found in a man older than 75 with acute or convalescent COVID-19. The gene calls are TRBV6-5 and TRBJ2-1, with 13 positions matching TRBD2. The sample comprised peripheral blood. This chain's CDR3 is CASSTRTSGSEQFF. CDR3 bases: TGTGCCAGCAGTACCCGGACTAGCGGGAGTGAGCAGTTCTTC.